The T cell receptor beta chain under discussion was sequenced for a study of shared clonotypes between healthy human individuals. General study points: Collection of samples was limited to blood; tissue repertoires likely differ. Among non-shared clonotypes, generation probabilities were lower than among those shared by all four donors.

CD8 cells classed as naive were CD45RO-negative and positively selected for CCR7, excluding terminally differentiated effector memory CD45RA+ cells. The V and J ends lost 6 bases and 7 bases respectively, with 22 bases between them. The germline V gene encodes CDR1 WSHSY and CDR2 SAAADI. The CDR3 length is 15 residues. Comment on this clone: Antigen unknown.

Replicate sorted-subset PCRs were loaded with around 200 ng DNA, tens of thousands of T cell genomes. TCRdb's table, derived via immunoSEQ multiplex PCR, lists solely in-frame clones and lacks some. The sample consists of almost 700,000 clones, approximately 90% of them appearing once. The material sequenced was naive CD8+ T cells sorted from blood. This chain joins TRBV10-2 and TRBJ2-7; weak D call: TRBD2 (5 bases). This TCR came from a young man in good health. Here the CDR3 DNA reads TGCGCCAGCAGCGAAACCCTTGGGATCCCGGGGGAGCAGTACTTC. It translates to CASSETLGIPGEQYF.